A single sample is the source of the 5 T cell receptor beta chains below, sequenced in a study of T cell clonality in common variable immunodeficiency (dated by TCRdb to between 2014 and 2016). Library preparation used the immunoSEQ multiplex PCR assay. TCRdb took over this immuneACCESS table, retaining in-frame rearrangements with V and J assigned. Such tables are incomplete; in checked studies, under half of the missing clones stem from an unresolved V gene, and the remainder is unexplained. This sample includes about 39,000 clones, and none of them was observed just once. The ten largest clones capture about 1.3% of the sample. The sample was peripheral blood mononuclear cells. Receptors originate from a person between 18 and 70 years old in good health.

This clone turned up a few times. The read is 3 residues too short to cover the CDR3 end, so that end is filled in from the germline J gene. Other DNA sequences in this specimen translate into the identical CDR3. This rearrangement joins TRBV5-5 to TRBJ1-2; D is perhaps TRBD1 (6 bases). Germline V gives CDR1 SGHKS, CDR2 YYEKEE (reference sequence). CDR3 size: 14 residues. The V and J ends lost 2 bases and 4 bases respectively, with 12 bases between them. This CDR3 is CASSFGKDSYGYTF. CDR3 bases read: TGTGCCAGCAGCTTTGGAAAGGACAGCTATGGC.

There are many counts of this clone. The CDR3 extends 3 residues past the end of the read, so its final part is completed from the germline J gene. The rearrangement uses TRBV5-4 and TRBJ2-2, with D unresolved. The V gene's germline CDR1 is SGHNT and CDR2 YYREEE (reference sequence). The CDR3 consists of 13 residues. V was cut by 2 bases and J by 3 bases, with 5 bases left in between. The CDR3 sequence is CASSFRDTGELFF. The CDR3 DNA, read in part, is TGTGCCAGCAGCTTTCGGGACACCGGGGAG.

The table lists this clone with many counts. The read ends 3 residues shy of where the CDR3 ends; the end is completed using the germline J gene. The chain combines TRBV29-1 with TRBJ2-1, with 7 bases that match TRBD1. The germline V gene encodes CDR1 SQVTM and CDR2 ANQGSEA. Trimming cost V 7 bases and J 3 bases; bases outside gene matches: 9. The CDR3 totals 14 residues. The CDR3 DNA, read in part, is TGCAGCGCCGTAAAGGGGGCTGGCTACAATGAG. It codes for CSAVKGAGYNE. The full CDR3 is CSAVKGAGYNEQFF.

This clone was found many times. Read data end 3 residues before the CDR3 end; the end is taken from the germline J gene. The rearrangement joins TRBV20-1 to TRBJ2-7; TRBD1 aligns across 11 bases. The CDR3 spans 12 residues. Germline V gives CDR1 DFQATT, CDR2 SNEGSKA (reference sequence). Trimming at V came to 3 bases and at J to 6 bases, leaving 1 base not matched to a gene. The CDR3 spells CSARGTGGEQYF. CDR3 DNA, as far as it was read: TGCAGTGCTAGGGGGACAGGGGGCGAG.

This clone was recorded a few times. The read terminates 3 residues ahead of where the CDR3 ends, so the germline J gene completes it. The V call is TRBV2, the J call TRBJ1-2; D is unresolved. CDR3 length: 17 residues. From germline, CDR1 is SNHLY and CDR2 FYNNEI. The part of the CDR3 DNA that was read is TGTGCCAGCAGTGAAGGGAAGGCTAGCGGGAGGTACAATGAC. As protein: CASSEGKASGRYND. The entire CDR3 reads CASSEGKASGRYNDYTF.